This TCR beta chain was sequenced for a study of Tregs in tolerant kidney transplant recipients. The study's findings and limits: Biological reproducibility was not directly addressed in this study. Expanding Tregs on activated donor B cells appeared to best identify donor-specific TCRbeta clones. Few patients were studied, so findings need validation in larger groups.

The table came from immunoSEQ multiplex PCR; TCRdb's copy has only in-frame clones and leaves some out. The sample has roughly 68,000 clones; about four fifths are singletons. Thawed PBMCs were FACS-sorted into unstimulated CD4+CD25+CD127- regulatory T cells, CD4+CD25- non-regulatory cells, CD4 and CD8 cells. As to this clone: What it binds is unknown.

There are 13 residues in the CDR3. The V end was cut by 9 bases, the J end by 8 bases, with 19 bases between. CDR1 is ENHRY and CDR2 is SYGVKD in the germline V gene. The sequenced material came from CD4+ T cells from blood. The V and J genes are TRBV10-3 and TRBJ1-2; tentative D call: TRBD1 (6 bases). The sequence came from a human donor in good health. The CDR3 is CAMMDSGAHGYTF. CDR3 coding DNA: TGTGCCATGATGGACTCGGGGGCGCACGGCTACACCTTC.